This paragraph covers one T cell receptor (beta chain) sequence. This sample is drawn from a study of blood T cell repertoires in COVID-19. Study overall: In each case, the material was cDNA or gDNA derived from T cells, B-cell-depleted T cells, or PBMCs.

Original data processing: Amplification with reference gene primers provided the estimates of nucleated cell counts. Using immunoSEQ multiplex PCR, the repertoire was profiled, and TCRdb retains in-frame clones only, with some absent. V and J calls and clone size are given by that table; D and trimming were obtained from the DNA. The sample has 150,000 to 200,000 clones; roughly nine tenths are singletons. The CDR3 has 18 residues. CDR1 is SGHDT and CDR2 is YYEEEE in the germline V gene. The trim removed 4 bases at V and 3 bases at J, leaving 14 bases unmatched. The V call is TRBV5-6, the J call TRBJ1-4; the match to TRBD1 covers 8 bases. The sample comprised peripheral blood. This receptor was taken from a man aged 18 to 30 who had recovered from COVID-19. The CDR3 here is CASSGDRTGKRANEKLFF. The CDR3 coding sequence is TGTGCCAGCAGCGGTGACCGGACAGGGAAGAGAGCTAATGAAAAACTGTTTTTT.